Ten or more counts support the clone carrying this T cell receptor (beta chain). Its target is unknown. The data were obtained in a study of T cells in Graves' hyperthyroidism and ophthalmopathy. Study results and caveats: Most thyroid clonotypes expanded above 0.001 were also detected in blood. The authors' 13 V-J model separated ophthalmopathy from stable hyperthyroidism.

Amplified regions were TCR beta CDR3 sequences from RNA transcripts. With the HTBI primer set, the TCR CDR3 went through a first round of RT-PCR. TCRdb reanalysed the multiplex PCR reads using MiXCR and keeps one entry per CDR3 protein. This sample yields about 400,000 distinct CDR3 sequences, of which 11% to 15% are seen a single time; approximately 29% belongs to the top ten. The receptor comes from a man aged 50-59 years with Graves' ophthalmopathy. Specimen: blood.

The CDR3 reads CASSERGQATNEKLFF. In nucleotides, the CDR3 is TGTGCCAGCAGTGAACGCGGGCAAGCAACTAATGAAAAACTGTTTTTT. The chain has TRBV2 and TRBJ1-4; the D is unclear. The V gene's germline CDR1 is SNHLY and CDR2 FYNNEI. V dropped 2 bases and J dropped 0 bases, with 10 bases sitting between them. This CDR3 comprises 16 residues.